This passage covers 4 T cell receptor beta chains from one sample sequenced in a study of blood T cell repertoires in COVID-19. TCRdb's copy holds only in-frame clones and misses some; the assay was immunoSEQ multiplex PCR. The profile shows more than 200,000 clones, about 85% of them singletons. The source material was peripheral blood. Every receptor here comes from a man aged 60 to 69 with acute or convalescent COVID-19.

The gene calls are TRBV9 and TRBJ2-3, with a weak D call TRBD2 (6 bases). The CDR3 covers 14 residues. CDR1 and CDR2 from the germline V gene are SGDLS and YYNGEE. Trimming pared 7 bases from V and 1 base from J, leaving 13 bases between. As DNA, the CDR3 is TGTGCCAGCCTGGAGGGCGAAGGCACAGATACGCAGTATTTT. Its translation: CASLEGEGTDTQYF.

The CDR3, as DNA: TGTGCCAGCAGTACGACCTCTAGCGGGGCCAGGGATACGCAGTATTTT. This gives the protein CASSTTSSGARDTQYF. The chain is built from TRBV28 and TRBJ2-3; TRBD2 matches 9 bases. Per the germline V gene, CDR1 is MDHEN and CDR2 is SYDVKM. CDR3 length: 16 residues. V shed 5 bases, J shed 6 bases, and the junction held 12 bases outside the gene matches. The complete variable domain, with remaining parts taken from reference TRBV28 and TRBJ2-3, reads DVKVTQSSRYLVKRTGEKVFLECVQDMDHENMFWYRQDPGLGLRLIYFSYDVKMKEKGDIPEGYSVSREKKERFSLILESASTNQTSMYLCASSTTSSGARDTQYFGPGTRLTVL.

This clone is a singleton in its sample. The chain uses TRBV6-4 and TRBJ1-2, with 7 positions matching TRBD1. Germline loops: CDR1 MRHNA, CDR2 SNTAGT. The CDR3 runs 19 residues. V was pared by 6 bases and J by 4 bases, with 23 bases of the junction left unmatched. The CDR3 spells CASSWPPPTTGVEPYGYTF. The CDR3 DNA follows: TGTGCCAGCAGCTGGCCCCCCCCTACCACAGGGGTGGAGCCCTATGGCTACACCTTC.

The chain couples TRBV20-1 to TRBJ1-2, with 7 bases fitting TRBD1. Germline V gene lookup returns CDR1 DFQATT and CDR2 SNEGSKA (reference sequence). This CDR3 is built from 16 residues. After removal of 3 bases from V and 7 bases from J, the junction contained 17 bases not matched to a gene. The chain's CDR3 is CSASKRQGLPRSGYTF. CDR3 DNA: TGCAGTGCTAGTAAGCGACAGGGCCTACCCCGCTCTGGCTACACCTTC.